The clone carrying this T cell receptor beta chain was observed a handful of times. Antigen: not known. Peripheral blood genomic DNA, not sorted cells or RNA, was the template. A mixed TRB-A/B primer pool amplified rearranged TRB by multiplex touch-down PCR. Using its own MiXCR run on the multiplex PCR reads, TCRdb lists one record per CDR3 protein. The sample carries 6,500 to 8,000 distinct CDR3 sequences, around 30% recorded once. The data are from a study of T cell repertoires in aging, cancer and after chemotherapy. At the level of the study: Paired samples before and after chemotherapy came from chronic lymphocytic leukemia patients on fludarabine- or bendamustine-based regimens.

Germline lookup yields CDR1 MNHEY and CDR2 SVGAGI. This CDR3 is built from 16 residues. V was shortened by 6 bases and J by 4 bases, with 20 bases between the two germline ends. Regarding the study as a whole: Loss of evenness, beyond lost richness, contributed to age-related TCR diversity decline in cancer patients. Median generation probability rose over the chemotherapy interval in each cancer cohort, suggesting rebound thymic output. Compared with age-matched healthy donors, untreated hematological or solid cancer patients showed higher blood TCR clonality.

The sample comprised blood. This chain connects TRBV6-5 to TRBJ2-3; tentatively, D is TRBD2 (6 bases). This TCR was recovered from a human donor with a blood cancer. The CDR3 protein is CASSRDAPGGADTQYF. The CDR3 nucleotides read TGTGCCAGCAGCAGGGACGCCCCAGGCGGGGCAGATACGCAGTATTTT.